One sample yielded the 15 T cell receptor beta chains listed below, sequenced in a study of blood T cells in healthy people across ages. Then a second PCR, running about 7 to 11 cycles, was carried out with a sample-barcoded 5' primer and a J-beta primer mix. TCRdb reanalysed the 5' RACE reads using MiXCR and keeps one entry per CDR3 protein. The data hold 650,000 to 800,000 distinct CDR3 sequences, with around 42% observed a single time. Sequencing input: blood. The receptor source for this set is a man in his sixties in good health.

This chain links TRBV7-2 with TRBJ1-2, with 7 bases that match TRBD1. V trimming: 0 bases; J trimming: 8 bases; junction bases outside the gene matches: 12. Germline values: CDR1 SGHTA, CDR2 FQGNSA. The CDR3 has 16 residues. CDR3 DNA: TGTGCCAGCAGCTTAGCAGTCACCCGGACAGGTTCGGGCTACACCTTC. This sequence encodes CASSLAVTRTGSGYTF.

The chain joins TRBV9 to TRBJ1-1; a possible D gene is TRBD1 (5 bases). The CDR3 consists of 16 residues. CDR1 and CDR2 (germline): SGDLS, YYNGEE. V was trimmed by 3 bases and J by 2 bases, leaving 17 bases between them. The chain's CDR3 is CASSDAPGRSNTEAFF. In nucleotides, the CDR3 is TGTGCCAGCAGCGACGCCCCGGGACGGAGTAACACTGAAGCTTTCTTT.

The chain joins TRBV6-1 to TRBJ2-1, with TRBD2 matching 7 bases. Germline values: CDR1 MNHNS, CDR2 SASEGT. Germline trimming cut 2 bases from V and 0 bases from J; bases unmatched to any gene: 7. This CDR3 has 17 residues. CDR3 sequence (DNA): TGTGCCAGCAGTGAATGGGGACTATTAAGCTCCTACAATGAGCAGTTCTTC. Translation gives CASSEWGLLSSYNEQFF.

The chain employs TRBV20-1 and TRBJ1-1; TRBD1 is a possible D gene (5 bases). Trimming took off 2 bases at V and 1 base at J, with 8 bases between the two ends. This CDR3 has 13 residues. Germline V gives CDR1 DFQATT, CDR2 SNEGSKA (reference sequence). In DNA, the CDR3 is TGCAGTGCTAGACCGGACACGAACACTGAAGCTTTCTTT. It is translated as CSARPDTNTEAFF.

The genes are TRBV4-1 and TRBJ1-2, with no clear D. Germline assignment: CDR1 MGHRA and CDR2 YSYEKL. This CDR3 is 11 amino acids long. V shed 3 bases and J shed 7 bases, with 6 bases lying between them. The CDR3 protein is CASSQRSGYTF. For the CDR3, the DNA is TGCGCCAGCAGCCAGAGAAGTGGCTACACCTTC.

The V and J genes are TRBV29-1 and TRBJ2-5; 10 bases map to TRBD1. This CDR3 has 14 residues. The V gene end was trimmed by 4 bases and the J gene end by 11 bases; junction bases not matched to a gene: 13. Germline assignment: CDR1 SQVTM and CDR2 ANQGSEA. CDR3 coding DNA: TGCAGCGTTGCCTCCGGGACAGGGGCGAGGGAGCAGTACTTC. Translation: CSVASGTGAREQYF.

J is TRBJ1-6 and V is TRBV12-3 or TRBV12-4; 9 bases map to TRBD1. The CDR3 sequence is 14 residues long. With V trimmed by 6 bases and J by 10 bases, 7 bases remained unmatched. This CDR3 reads CASSRGTGSSPLHF. CDR3 nucleotide sequence: TGTGCCAGCAGCAGAGGGACAGGGAGCTCACCCCTCCACTTT.

The gene calls are TRBV30 and TRBJ2-7; D is possibly TRBD2 (7 bases). From germline, CDR1 is GTSNPN and CDR2 SVGIG (reference sequence). The V gene lost 3 bases and the J gene lost 6 bases, with 12 bases spanning the gap. This CDR3 is 12 amino acids long. The DNA of the CDR3 is TGTGCCTGGAGCCGCCGGGGGGCCGAGCAGTACTTC. This translates into CAWSRRGAEQYF.

This clonotype was observed a handful of times. The J gene is TRBJ2-3, the V gene TRBV7-6, with TRBD2 identical over 7 bases. CDR3 length equals 17 residues. Trimming removed 4 bases from V and 2 bases from J; junction bases left unmatched: 12. Germline CDR1 is SGHVS and CDR2 is FNYEAQ. CDR3 region: CASSSLIIGGDTDTQYF. The CDR3 DNA reads as TGTGCCAGCAGCTCCCTAATAATTGGGGGGGACACAGATACGCAGTATTTT.

This chain connects TRBV14 to TRBJ2-5, with 12 bases fitting TRBD2. The germline V gene has CDR1 SGHDN and CDR2 FVKESK. After removal of 5 bases from V and 5 bases from J, the junction contained 6 bases not matched to a gene. This CDR3 contains 15 residues. The CDR3 is CASSAGLAGTETQYF. CDR3 sequence (DNA): TGTGCCAGCAGCGCCGGACTAGCGGGGACGGAGACCCAGTACTTC. Filled out from reference TRBV14 and TRBJ2-5, the complete variable domain reads EAGVTQFPSHSVIEKGQTVTLRCDPISGHDNLYWYRRVMGKEIKFLLHFVKESKQDESGMPNNRFLAERTGGTYSTLKVQPAELEDSGVYFCASSAGLAGTETQYFGPGTRLLVL.

The CDR3 here is CSARAGAGKTQYF. The CDR3 DNA reads TGCAGTGCTAGAGCGGGAGCGGGAAAGACCCAGTACTTC. V gene TRBV20-1 combines with J gene TRBJ2-5; 7 positions match TRBD2. CDR1 is DFQATT, CDR2 SNEGSKA, per germline (reference sequence). There are 13 residues in the CDR3. V gave up 1 base and J gave up 6 bases; unmatched junction bases: 5.

This clonotype was picked up a small number of times. J is TRBJ1-5 and V is TRBV4-3; D is undetermined. This CDR3 region has 16 residues. Germline loops: CDR1 LGHNA, CDR2 YSLEER. Trimming shortened V by 0 bases and J by 0 bases, and 9 bases separated the two germline ends. This CDR3 is CASSQDHINSNQPQHF. For the CDR3, the DNA is TGCGCCAGCAGCCAAGATCACATCAATAGCAATCAGCCCCAGCATTTT.

The count of this clonotype is one. The CDR3 reads CASSDTTVRSGYTF. The CDR3 bases are TGTGCCAGCAGTGACACGACGGTGCGGTCTGGCTACACCTTC. The chain couples TRBV25-1 to TRBJ1-2; D is unresolved. Trimming removed 3 bases at V and 7 bases at J, with 15 bases between. Germline V gene data show CDR1 as MGHDK and CDR2 as SYGVNS. The CDR3 contains 14 residues.

This sequence joins TRBV20-1 and TRBJ2-3, with 7 bases that match TRBD1. CDR3 length: 13 amino acids. The germline V gene has CDR1 DFQATT and CDR2 SNEGSKA (reference sequence). The trim removed 7 bases at V and 4 bases at J, leaving 8 bases unmatched. The DNA of the CDR3 is TGCAGTGTGAGAGAGGGGGCCGCAGATACGCAGTATTTT. Its protein is CSVREGAADTQYF.

V is TRBV27 and J is TRBJ1-1; possible D gene TRBD1, 5 bases. Per the germline V gene, CDR1 is MNHEY and CDR2 is SMNVEV (reference sequence). The length of the CDR3 is 15 residues. V was clipped by 6 bases and J by 1 base, with 15 bases between them. The CDR3 DNA sequence: TGTGCCAGCAGACTTATGGGGCAGCAGAACACTGAAGCTTTCTTT. Translated: CASRLMGQQNTEAFF.